A single sample is the source of the 9 T cell receptor beta chains below, sequenced in a study of OX40 agonist ivuxolimab in advanced cancers. This table comes from immunoSEQ multiplex PCR, and its TCRdb copy is limited to in-frame clones, with some not included. The table lists 72,000 or so clones, over 75% of them singletons. This specimen was CD4+ or CD8+ T cells sorted from blood, taken in a trial of the OX40 agonist ivuxolimab. The receptors derive from an adult with an advanced solid tumor such as melanoma, head and neck, liver or kidney cancer.

This chain uses TRBV5-1 with TRBJ2-1, with TRBD2 matching 13 bases. Trimming removed 3 bases from V and 10 bases from J; junction bases left unmatched: 7. CDR3 length equals 15 residues. Germline V gene lookup returns CDR1 SGHRS and CDR2 YFSETQ. In DNA form, the CDR3 reads TGCGCCAGCAGCTCAGGACTAGCGGGAGTCGGGGAGCAGTTCTTC. Translated, it gives CASSSGLAGVGEQFF.

This clone was found a few times. V and J are TRBV6-5 and TRBJ1-5; 9 bases agree with TRBD1. The V segment lost 6 bases and the J segment 5 bases; nucleotides outside the gene matches: 5. The CDR3 covers 14 residues. Germline assignment: CDR1 MNHEY and CDR2 SVGAGI. CDR3: CASRSDRGDQPQHF. CDR3 sequence (DNA): TGTGCCAGCAGATCGGACAGGGGAGATCAGCCCCAGCATTTT.

The rearrangement links TRBV4-1 to TRBJ1-2, with 11 bases matching TRBD1. The CDR3 has 16 amino acids. The trim removed 1 base at V and 0 bases at J, leaving 1 base unmatched. Germline CDR1 is MGHRA and CDR2 is YSYEKL. As DNA, the CDR3 is TGCGCCAGCAGCCAAGGGACAGGGGGCTCTAACTATGGCTACACCTTC. Translated: CASSQGTGGSNYGYTF.

The V call is TRBV19, the J call TRBJ1-2; a possible D gene is TRBD1 (6 bases). The CDR3 extends over 12 amino acids. Trimming removed 1 base from V and 8 bases from J, with 8 bases in between. Germline V gene sequence: CDR1 LNHDA, CDR2 SQIVND (reference sequence). CDR3 loop: CASSIARGGYTF. CDR3 DNA sequence: TGTGCCAGTAGTATAGCGAGGGGGGGCTACACCTTC.

The chain has TRBV6-1 and TRBJ2-1; 10 bases agree with TRBD2. The length of the CDR3 is 15 residues. Germline CDR1 MNHNS, CDR2 SASEGT. The ends lost 7 bases at V and 1 base at J; junction bases unmatched: 4. CDR3: CASNLAGGSYNEQFF. The CDR3 nucleotides are TGTGCCAGCAACTTAGCGGGAGGATCCTACAATGAGCAGTTCTTC.

The chain has TRBV7-9 and TRBJ1-1; D unclear. CDR3 size: 16 residues. Trimming took off 1 base at V and 0 bases at J, with 12 bases between the two ends. The germline V gene has CDR1 SEHNR and CDR2 FQNEAQ (reference sequence). CDR3 protein: CASSLVGPDMNTEAFF. The CDR3 DNA is TGTGCCAGCAGCTTAGTAGGTCCCGATATGAACACTGAAGCTTTCTTT. The whole variable domain, remainder taken from reference TRBV7-9 and TRBJ1-1, is DTGVSQNPRHKITKRGQNVTFRCDPISEHNRLYWYRQTLGQGPEFLTYFQNEAQLEKSRLLSDRFSAERPKGSFSTLEIQRTEQGDSAMYLCASSLVGPDMNTEAFFGQGTRLTVV.

As regards this clone: This may be a read error, as it is one base from a much larger clone. This chain uses TRBV13 with TRBJ1-5; D unresolved. Per germline, CDR1 PRHDT and CDR2 FYEKMQ (reference sequence). V was pared by 4 bases and J by 0 bases, with 19 bases between. The CDR3 is made up of 18 amino acids. Here the CDR3 DNA reads TGTGCCAGCAGCTCCTCGTCGGACGGGGTCTATAGCAATCAGCCCCAGCATTTT. Protein sequence: CASSSSSDGVYSNQPQHF.

The V and J genes are TRBV28 and TRBJ1-2; D may be TRBD1 (5 bases). There are 17 residues in the CDR3. Trimming took 6 bases from V and 5 from J, leaving 25 bases between them. Germline V gene lookup returns CDR1 MDHEN and CDR2 SYDVKM. The CDR3 coding sequence is TGTGCCAGCAGCCCCAGCGGGCTGGACTCGGGGGGATATGGCTACACCTTC. Amino acid sequence: CASSPSGLDSGGYGYTF.

The genes are TRBV7-3 and TRBJ2-7, with D unresolved. The germline V and J ends were trimmed by 2 bases and 0 bases, with 11 bases remaining between them. This CDR3 contains 15 residues. The germline CDR1 and CDR2 sequences are SGHTA and FQGTGA. CDR3 bases: TGTGCCAGCAGCTTATATCCTAGTTCCTCCTACGAGCAGTACTTC. It yields the protein CASSLYPSSSYEQYF.